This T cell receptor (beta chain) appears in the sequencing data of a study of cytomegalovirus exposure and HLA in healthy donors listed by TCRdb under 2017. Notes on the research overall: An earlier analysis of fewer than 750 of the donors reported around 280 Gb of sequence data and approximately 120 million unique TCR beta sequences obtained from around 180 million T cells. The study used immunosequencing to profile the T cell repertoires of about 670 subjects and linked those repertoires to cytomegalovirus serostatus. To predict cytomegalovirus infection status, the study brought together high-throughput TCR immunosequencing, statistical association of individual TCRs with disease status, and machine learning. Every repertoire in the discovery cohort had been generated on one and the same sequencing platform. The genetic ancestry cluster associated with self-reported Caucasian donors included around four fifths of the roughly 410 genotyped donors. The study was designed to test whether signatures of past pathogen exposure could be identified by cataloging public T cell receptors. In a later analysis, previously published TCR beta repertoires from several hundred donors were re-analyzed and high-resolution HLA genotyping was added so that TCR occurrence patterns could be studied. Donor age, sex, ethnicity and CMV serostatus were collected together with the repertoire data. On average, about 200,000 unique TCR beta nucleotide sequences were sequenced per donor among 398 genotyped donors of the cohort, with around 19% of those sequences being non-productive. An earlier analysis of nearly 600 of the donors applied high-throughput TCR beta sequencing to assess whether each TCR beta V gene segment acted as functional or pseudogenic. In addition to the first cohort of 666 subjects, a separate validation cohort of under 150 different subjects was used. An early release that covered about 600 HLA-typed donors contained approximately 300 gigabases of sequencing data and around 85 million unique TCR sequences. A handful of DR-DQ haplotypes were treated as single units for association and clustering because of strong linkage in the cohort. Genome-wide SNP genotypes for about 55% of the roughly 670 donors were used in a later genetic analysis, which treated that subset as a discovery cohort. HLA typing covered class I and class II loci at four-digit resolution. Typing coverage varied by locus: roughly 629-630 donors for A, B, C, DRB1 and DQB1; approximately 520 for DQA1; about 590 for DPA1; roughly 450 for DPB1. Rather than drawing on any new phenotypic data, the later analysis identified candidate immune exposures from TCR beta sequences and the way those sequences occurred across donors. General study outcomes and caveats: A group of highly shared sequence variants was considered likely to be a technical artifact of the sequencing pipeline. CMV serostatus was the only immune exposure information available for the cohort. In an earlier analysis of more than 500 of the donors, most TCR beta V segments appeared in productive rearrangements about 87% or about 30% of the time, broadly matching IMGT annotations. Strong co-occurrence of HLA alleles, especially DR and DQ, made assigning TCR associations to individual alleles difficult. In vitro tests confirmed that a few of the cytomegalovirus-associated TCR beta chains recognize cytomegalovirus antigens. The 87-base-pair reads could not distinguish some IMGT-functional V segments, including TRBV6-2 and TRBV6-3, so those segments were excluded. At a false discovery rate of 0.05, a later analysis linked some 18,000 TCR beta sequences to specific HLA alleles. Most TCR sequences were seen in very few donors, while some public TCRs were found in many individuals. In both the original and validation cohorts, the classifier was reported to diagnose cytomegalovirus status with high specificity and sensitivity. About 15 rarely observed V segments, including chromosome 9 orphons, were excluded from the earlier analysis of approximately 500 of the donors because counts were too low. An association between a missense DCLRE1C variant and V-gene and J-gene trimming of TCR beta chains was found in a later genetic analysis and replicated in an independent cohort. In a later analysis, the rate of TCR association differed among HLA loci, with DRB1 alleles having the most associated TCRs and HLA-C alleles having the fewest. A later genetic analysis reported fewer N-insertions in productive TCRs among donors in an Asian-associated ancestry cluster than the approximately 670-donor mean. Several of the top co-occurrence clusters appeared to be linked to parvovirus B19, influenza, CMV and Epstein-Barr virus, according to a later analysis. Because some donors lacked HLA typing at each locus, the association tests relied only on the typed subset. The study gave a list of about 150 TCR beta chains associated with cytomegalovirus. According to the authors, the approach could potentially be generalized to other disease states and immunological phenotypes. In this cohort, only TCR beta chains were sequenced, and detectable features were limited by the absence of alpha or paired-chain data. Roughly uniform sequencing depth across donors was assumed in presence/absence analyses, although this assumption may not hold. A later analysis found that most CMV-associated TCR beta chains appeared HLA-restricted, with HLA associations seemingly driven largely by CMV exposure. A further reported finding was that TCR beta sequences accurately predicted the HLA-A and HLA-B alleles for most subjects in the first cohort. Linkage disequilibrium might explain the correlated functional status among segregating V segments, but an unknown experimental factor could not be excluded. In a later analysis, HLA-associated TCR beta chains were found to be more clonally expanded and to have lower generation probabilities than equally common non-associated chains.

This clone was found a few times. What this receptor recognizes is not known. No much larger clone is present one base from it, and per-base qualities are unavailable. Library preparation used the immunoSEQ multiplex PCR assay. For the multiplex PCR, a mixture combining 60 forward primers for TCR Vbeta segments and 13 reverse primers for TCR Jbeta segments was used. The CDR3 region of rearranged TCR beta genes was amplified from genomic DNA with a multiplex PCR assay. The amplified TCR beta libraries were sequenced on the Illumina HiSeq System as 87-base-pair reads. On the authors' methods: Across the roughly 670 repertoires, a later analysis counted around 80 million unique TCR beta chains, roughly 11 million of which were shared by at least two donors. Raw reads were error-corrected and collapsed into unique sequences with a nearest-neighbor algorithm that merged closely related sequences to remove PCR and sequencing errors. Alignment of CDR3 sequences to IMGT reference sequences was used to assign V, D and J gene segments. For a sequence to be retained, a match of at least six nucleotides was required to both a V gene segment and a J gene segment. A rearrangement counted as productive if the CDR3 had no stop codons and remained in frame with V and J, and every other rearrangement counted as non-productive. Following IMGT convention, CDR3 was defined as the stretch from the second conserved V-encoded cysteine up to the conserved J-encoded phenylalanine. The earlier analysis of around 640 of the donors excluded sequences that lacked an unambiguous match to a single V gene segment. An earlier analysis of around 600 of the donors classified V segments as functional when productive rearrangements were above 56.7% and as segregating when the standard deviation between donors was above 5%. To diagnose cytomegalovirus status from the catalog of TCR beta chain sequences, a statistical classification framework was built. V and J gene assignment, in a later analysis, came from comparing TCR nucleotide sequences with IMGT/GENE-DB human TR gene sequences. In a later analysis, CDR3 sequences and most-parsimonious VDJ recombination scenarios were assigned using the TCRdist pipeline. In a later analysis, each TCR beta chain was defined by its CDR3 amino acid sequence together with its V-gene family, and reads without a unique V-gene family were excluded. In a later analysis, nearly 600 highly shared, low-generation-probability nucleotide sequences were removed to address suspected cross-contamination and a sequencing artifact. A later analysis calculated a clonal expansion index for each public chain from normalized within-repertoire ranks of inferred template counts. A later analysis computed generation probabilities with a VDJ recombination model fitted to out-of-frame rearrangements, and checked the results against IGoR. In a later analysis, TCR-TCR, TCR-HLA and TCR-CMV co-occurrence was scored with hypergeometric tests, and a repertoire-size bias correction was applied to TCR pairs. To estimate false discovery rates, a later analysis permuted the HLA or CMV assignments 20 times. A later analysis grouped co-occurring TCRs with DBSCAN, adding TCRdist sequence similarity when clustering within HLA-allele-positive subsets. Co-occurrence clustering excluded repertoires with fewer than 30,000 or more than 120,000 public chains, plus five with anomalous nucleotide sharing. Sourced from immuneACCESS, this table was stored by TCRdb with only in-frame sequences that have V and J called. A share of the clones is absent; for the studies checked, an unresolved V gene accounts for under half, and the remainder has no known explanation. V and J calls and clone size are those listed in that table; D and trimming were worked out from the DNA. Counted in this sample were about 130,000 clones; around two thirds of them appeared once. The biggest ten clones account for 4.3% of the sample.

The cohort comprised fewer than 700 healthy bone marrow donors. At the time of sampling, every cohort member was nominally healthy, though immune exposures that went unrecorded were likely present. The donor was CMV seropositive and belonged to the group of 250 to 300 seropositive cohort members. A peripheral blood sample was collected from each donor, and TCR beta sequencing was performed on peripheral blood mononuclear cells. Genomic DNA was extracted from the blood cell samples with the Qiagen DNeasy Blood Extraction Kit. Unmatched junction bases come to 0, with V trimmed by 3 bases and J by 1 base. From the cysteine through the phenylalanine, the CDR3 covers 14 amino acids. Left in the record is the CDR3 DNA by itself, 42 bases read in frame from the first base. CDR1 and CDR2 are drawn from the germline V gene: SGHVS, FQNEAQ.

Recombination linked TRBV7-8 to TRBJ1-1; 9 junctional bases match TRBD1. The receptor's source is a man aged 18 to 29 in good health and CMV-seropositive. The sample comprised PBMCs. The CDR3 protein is CASSLGQGNTEAFF. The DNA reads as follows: TGTGCCAGCAGCTTGGGACAGGGGAACACTGAAGCTTTCTTT. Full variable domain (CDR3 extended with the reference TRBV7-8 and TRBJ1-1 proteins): GAGVSQSPRYKVAKRGQDVALRCDPISGHVSLFWYQQALGQGPEFLTYFQNEAQLDKSGLPSDRFFAERPEGSVSTLKIQRTQQEDSAVYLCASSLGQGNTEAFFGQGTRLTVV.